The 32 T cell receptor beta chains in this list originate from one sample, sequenced in a study of blood T cell repertoires in COVID-19. Produced via immunoSEQ multiplex PCR; TCRdb's table is partial and in-frame only. The sample holds nearly 350,000 clones, around nine tenths seen once. Sequencing was performed on peripheral blood. The receptors here all came from a woman between 65 and 79 years old with COVID-19, enrolled during active disease.

V is TRBV11-2 and J is TRBJ2-1; D remains unclear. The germline V gene encodes CDR1 SGHAT and CDR2 FQNNGV. V was trimmed by 0 bases and J by 0 bases, leaving 6 bases between them. This CDR3 spans 15 amino acids. CDR3 sequence: CASSLESFSYNEQFF. CDR3 nucleotides: TGTGCCAGCAGCTTAGAGTCCTTCTCCTACAATGAGCAGTTCTTC.

This chain's CDR3 is CASSESSSPLNTEAFF. The CDR3 coding sequence is TGTGCCAGCAGTGAATCTAGCTCCCCTCTCAACACTGAAGCTTTCTTT. This chain links TRBV6-1 with TRBJ1-1; D gene uncertain. The V gene's germline CDR1 is MNHNS and CDR2 SASEGT. The CDR3 contains 16 residues. The V end was cut by 2 bases, the J end by 2 bases, with 15 bases between.

There are a few counts of this clone. The chain links TRBV2 to TRBJ1-1, with TRBD1 matching 9 bases. V shed 6 bases and J 7 bases; nucleotides not matched to a gene: 18. CDR3 length: 17 amino acids. Germline loops: CDR1 SNHLY, CDR2 FYNNEI. CDR3 DNA: TGTGCCAGCAGCCAGAACCCAAGGACAGGGGAATACAGTGAAGCTTTCTTT. Encoded protein: CASSQNPRTGEYSEAFF.

This clone was counted once. V and J are TRBV7-2 and TRBJ2-1; maybe TRBD2 (5 bases). This CDR3 spans 16 amino acids. V lost 1 base and J lost 7, with 17 bases in between. From germline, CDR1 is SGHTA and CDR2 FQGNSA. CDR3 in DNA: TGTGCCAGCAGCTTAGGACCGGGGTGGGGTTCGAATGAGCAGTTCTTC. Translation gives CASSLGPGWGSNEQFF.

This clone was seen at least ten times. CDR3 amino acids: CASSSAEFGYGYTF. For the CDR3, the DNA is TGCGCCAGCAGCTCTGCCGAGTTTGGCTATGGCTACACCTTC. J is TRBJ1-2 and V is TRBV5-1; no clear D. This CDR3 is built from 14 residues. V was shortened by 3 bases and J by 4 bases, with 13 bases between the two germline ends. The V gene's germline CDR1 is SGHRS and CDR2 YFSETQ.

The chain carries TRBV4-1 and TRBJ2-7, with D possibly being TRBD2 (6 bases). In germline, CDR1 is MGHRA, CDR2 YSYEKL. The V and J ends lost 2 bases and 2 bases respectively, with 13 bases between them. This CDR3 is built from 15 residues. This CDR3 reads CASSQPGRGTYEQYF. CDR3 DNA sequence: TGCGCCAGCAGCCAACCCGGGCGGGGTACCTACGAGCAGTACTTC.

This chain links TRBV27 with TRBJ1-2; the D gene is possibly TRBD1 (5 bases). V shed 2 bases and J shed 0 bases, with 16 bases lying between them. The CDR3 loop spans 17 amino acids. The germline gives CDR1 MNHEY, CDR2 SMNVEV (reference sequence). CDR3 in amino acids: CASSLRGLLATNYGYTF. For the CDR3, the DNA is TGTGCCAGCAGTTTAAGGGGCCTACTCGCTACTAACTATGGCTACACCTTC.

The V call is TRBV7-2, the J call TRBJ2-7, with D possibly TRBD2 on 6 matching bases. V was cut by 3 bases and J by 3 bases, with 12 bases left in between. Germline V gene sequence: CDR1 SGHTA, CDR2 FQGNSA. This CDR3 is built from 14 residues. The DNA for the CDR3 is TGTGCCAGCAGCTTCGGCGGGACTCTCTACGAGCAGTACTTC. Translated, it gives CASSFGGTLYEQYF.

This rearrangement joins TRBV18 to TRBJ2-3, with TRBD1 matching over 9 bases. Germline loops: CDR1 KGHSH, CDR2 LQKENI. The ends lost 4 bases at V and 6 bases at J; junction bases unmatched: 11. The CDR3 covers 16 residues. The CDR3 DNA reads as TGTGCCAGCTCACGGGGTGCACAGGGGGCTAGTGATACGCAGTATTTT. Amino acids: CASSRGAQGASDTQYF.

The V and J genes are TRBV7-2 and TRBJ1-1; 7 bases match TRBD1. The CDR3 contains 17 residues. Trimming cost V 5 bases and J 3 bases; bases outside gene matches: 15. From germline, CDR1 is SGHTA and CDR2 FQGNSA. The CDR3 reads CASSHNSLLTGYTEAFF. The DNA of the CDR3 is TGTGCCAGCAGCCACAACTCACTCTTGACAGGGTACACTGAAGCTTTCTTT.

V and J are TRBV3-1 (or the pseudogene TRBV3-2) and TRBJ1-2; possibly TRBD1 for D (6 bases). The germline V and J ends were trimmed by 2 bases and 4 bases, with 11 bases remaining between them. CDR1 is LGHDT and CDR2 is YNNKEL in the germline V gene (reference sequence). The CDR3 runs 14 residues. The CDR3 spells CASSQIQGSYGYTF. The CDR3 DNA is TGTGCCAGCAGCCAAATACAGGGTTCCTATGGCTACACCTTC.

V and J are TRBV2 and TRBJ2-1, with D possibly being TRBD1 (5 bases). CDR3 length: 15 amino acids. In germline, CDR1 is SNHLY, CDR2 FYNNEI. Trimming stripped 3 bases from V and 8 bases from J, with 17 bases between. This CDR3 is CASSEGQGRIDEQFF. The CDR3, as DNA: TGTGCCAGCAGTGAGGGTCAGGGCCGTATCGATGAGCAGTTCTTC.

V usage is TRBV19 and J usage is TRBJ1-2, with D unresolved. This CDR3 is 14 amino acids long. Trimming stripped 5 bases from V and 4 bases from J, with 14 bases between. Germline-derived CDR1 and CDR2 are LNHDA and SQIVND (reference sequence). The CDR3 reads CASSWAGEGYGYTF. CDR3 nucleotides: TGTGCCAGTAGTTGGGCCGGGGAGGGCTATGGCTACACCTTC.

This clone was counted many times. V and J are TRBV21-1 and TRBJ1-2; the table's D call of TRBD1 was not tested on the DNA. TRBV21-1 is recorded as a pseudogene. This CDR3 is 17 amino acids long. The CDR3 region has the DNA TGTGCCAGCAGCTCAAGAGGGGACAGGGGAACGCCGTATGGCTACACCTTC. It translates to CASSSRGDRGTPYGYTF.

This chain uses TRBV18 with TRBJ2-2; possibly TRBD2 for D (5 bases). The CDR3 runs 15 residues. The ends were cut back, 3 bases at V and 5 bases at J, with 13 bases in the middle. Germline CDR1 KGHSH, CDR2 LQKENI. The CDR3 region has the DNA TGTGCCAGCTCACCTTATCTCGGCGGGACCGGGGAGCTGTTTTTT. Translating it yields CASSPYLGGTGELFF.

The rearrangement joins TRBV7-9 to TRBJ2-7; D ambiguous. CDR3 length: 11 residues. V was pared by 5 bases and J by 6 bases, with 8 bases between. Looked up from germline, CDR1 is SEHNR and CDR2 is FQNEAQ (reference sequence). DNA for the CDR3: TGTGCCAGCAGCCTGCTCAGCGAGCAGTACTTC. It translates to CASSLLSEQYF.

This chain connects TRBV5-5 to TRBJ1-4, with D maybe TRBD1 (5 bases). The CDR3 covers 14 residues. The germline V gene encodes CDR1 SGHKS and CDR2 YYEKEE (reference sequence). Trimming took 3 bases from V and 8 from J, leaving 14 bases between them. Written as DNA, the CDR3 is TGTGCCAGCAGCTCCCTACGGGGGGACGAAAAACTGTTTTTT. Encoded protein: CASSSLRGDEKLFF.

The chain uses TRBV5-1 and TRBJ2-1, with D unresolved. Trimming removed 0 bases from V and 6 bases from J, with 7 bases in between. The CDR3 contains 13 residues. The germline gives CDR1 SGHRS, CDR2 YFSETQ. CDR3 coding DNA: TGCGCCAGCAGCTTGGACTACCCCAATGAGCAGTTCTTC. It specifies CASSLDYPNEQFF.

This chain connects TRBV7-2 to TRBJ2-7; no clear D gene. V dropped 5 bases and J dropped 6 bases, with 23 bases sitting between them. The CDR3 consists of 16 residues. CDR1 is SGHTA, CDR2 FQGNSA, per germline. The CDR3 coding sequence is TGTGCCAGCAGCCAGATCTTGACCCTAGTTCGTTTCGAGCAGTACTTC. Its protein is CASSQILTLVRFEQYF.

The chain combines TRBV7-6 with TRBJ1-2; a weak D match, TRBD1 (6 bases). Per the germline V gene, CDR1 is SGHVS and CDR2 is FNYEAQ. Trimming pared 1 base from V and 0 bases from J, leaving 9 bases between. The CDR3 has 15 amino acids. CDR3 in amino acids: CASSLGQGTNYGYTF. CDR3 DNA sequence: TGTGCCAGCAGCTTAGGTCAGGGGACTAACTATGGCTACACCTTC.

The chain is built from TRBV21-1 and TRBJ2-3; TRBD1 is the table's D call and was not checked against the DNA. TRBV21-1 is a documented pseudogene. The CDR3 extends over 18 amino acids. CDR3 nucleotides: TGTGCCAGCAGCAAAGGGGTCTCCGACAGGGGGCCAACAGATACGCAGTATTTT. This sequence encodes CASSKGVSDRGPTDTQYF.

CDR3 nucleotide sequence: TGTGCCAGCAGTGACACCAGCTCAGGTGCCGGGGCCAACGTCCTGACTTTC. As protein: CASSDTSSGAGANVLTF. The V gene is TRBV6-4, the J gene TRBJ2-6, with D hard to call. The CDR3 spans 17 residues. Germline CDR1 reads MRHNA; CDR2 reads SNTAGT. V lost 2 bases to trimming and J lost 4 bases, with 15 bases between them.

In regard to this clone: Additional DNA sequences in this sample encode the identical CDR3. This chain's CDR3 is CASSVGQGNYGYTF. CDR3 bases: TGTGCCAGCAGCGTAGGTCAGGGAAACTATGGCTACACCTTC. The rearrangement links TRBV9 to TRBJ1-2; possibly TRBD1 for D (5 bases). Per germline, CDR1 SGDLS and CDR2 YYNGEE. Trimming stripped 0 bases from V and 2 bases from J, with 8 bases between. The CDR3 contains 14 residues.

The chain combines TRBV1 with TRBJ2-5; the tabulated D call, TRBD1, remains unverified against the DNA. TRBV1 constitutes a pseudogene. This CDR3 contains 17 residues. The CDR3 loop is CTSSQRVTGSFQETQYF. CDR3 in DNA: TGCACCAGCAGCCAACGGGTGACAGGGTCTTTCCAAGAGACCCAGTACTTC.

The CDR3 is CASSFDRALGYTF. The CDR3 DNA reads as TGTGCCAGCAGCTTTGACAGGGCGCTTGGCTACACCTTC. This chain joins TRBV7-8 and TRBJ1-2, with 7 bases identical to TRBD1. V dropped 3 bases and J dropped 7; count of bases not matched to a gene: 5. Germline CDR1 SGHVS, CDR2 FQNEAQ. The CDR3 contains 13 residues.

This clone came up many times. The V gene is TRBV24-1, the J gene TRBJ2-5; D is perhaps TRBD2 (5 bases). This CDR3 has 14 amino acids. Trimming stripped 1 base from V and 7 bases from J, with 12 bases between. Germline-derived CDR1 and CDR2 are KGHDR and SFDVKD. The DNA of the CDR3 is TGTGCCACCAGTGATTTCGCTAGCCTAGGGACCCAGTACTTC. It specifies CATSDFASLGTQYF.

V usage is TRBV24-1 and J usage is TRBJ1-2; a possible D gene is TRBD1 (6 bases). The CDR3 covers 13 residues. CDR1 is KGHDR and CDR2 is SFDVKD in the germline V gene. V lost 11 bases to trimming and J lost 8 bases, with 20 bases between them. The CDR3 region is CAISGTSGQGYTF. CDR3 coding DNA: TGTGCCATCTCAGGGACATCGGGGCAGGGCTACACCTTC.

The chain combines TRBV28 with TRBJ1-6; 8 positions agree with TRBD1. CDR3 size: 14 residues. Per the germline V gene, CDR1 is MDHEN and CDR2 is SYDVKM. Losses at the gene ends were 6 bases for V and 9 bases for J; bases not matched to a gene: 7. The CDR3 reads CASRAGQGGSPLHF. DNA of the CDR3: TGTGCCAGCAGAGCCGGACAGGGAGGTTCACCCCTCCACTTT.

The chain carries TRBV19 and TRBJ1-6, with no clear D. The CDR3 is 16 residues long. Germline CDR1 is LNHDA and CDR2 is SQIVND (reference sequence). Trimming left V 5 bases short and J 1 base short, with 12 bases between. CDR3 in DNA: TGTGCCAGTAGTCCAACGAGAGGGTCCTATAATTCACCCCTCCACTTT. Its translation: CASSPTRGSYNSPLHF. The entire variable domain, with the rest obtained from reference TRBV19 and TRBJ1-6, is as follows: DGGITQSPKYLFRKEGQNVTLSCEQNLNHDAMYWYRQDPGQGLRLIYYSQIVNDFQKGDIAEGYSVSREKKESFPLTVTSAQKNPTAFYLCASSPTRGSYNSPLHFGNGTRLTVT.

The chain employs TRBV30 and TRBJ2-3, with TRBD2 identical over 11 bases. From germline, CDR1 is GTSNPN and CDR2 SVGIG (reference sequence). The length of the CDR3 is 16 residues. Trimming cost V 0 bases and J 4 bases; bases outside gene matches: 6. This chain's CDR3 is CAWSVPLAGGPDTQYF. The CDR3 nucleotides read TGTGCCTGGAGTGTCCCTCTAGCGGGGGGCCCAGATACGCAGTATTTT.

The V call is TRBV19, the J call TRBJ2-2, with 8 bases that match TRBD2. The CDR3 has 16 residues. Germline CDR1 reads LNHDA; CDR2 reads SQIVND (reference sequence). The V gene end was trimmed by 8 bases and the J gene end by 0 bases; junction bases not matched to a gene: 8. The CDR3 nucleotides read TGTGCCAGTTTTCCAGCGGGACTAGCGAACACCGGGGAGCTGTTTTTT. This encodes CASFPAGLANTGELFF.

Here the CDR3 reads CASSLGPGGSSGANVLTF. CDR3 in DNA: TGTGCCAGCAGTTTGGGCCCCGGGGGGAGCTCTGGGGCCAACGTCCTGACTTTC. The V gene is TRBV28, the J gene TRBJ2-6; 7 bases fit TRBD2. Germline V gene data show CDR1 as MDHEN and CDR2 as SYDVKM. Trimming at V came to 3 bases and at J to 0 bases, leaving 8 bases not matched to a gene. The length of the CDR3 is 18 residues.